This T cell receptor beta chain was observed in a study of blood T cells in healthy people across ages. Study results and limitations: Getting older went along with TCR beta diversity per million T cells dropping roughly linearly. In long-lived donors, naive CD4+ cell counts and diversity exceeded those of aged donors. The unsorted PBMCs prevented any conclusive comparison of naive versus antigen-experienced cells.

This CDR3 is built from 15 residues. CDR1 and CDR2 (germline): LGHNA, YNFKEQ. V dropped 1 base and J dropped 0 bases, with 6 bases sitting between them. Points on this clonotype: Its antigen remains unidentified.

Whenever a sample was processed, at least 6.5 million PBMCs were isolated. Alongside a J-beta primer mix, a sample-barcoded 5' primer served in a second PCR lasting roughly 6 to 12 cycles. TCRdb reprocessed the 5' RACE reads via MiXCR and lists one record per CDR3 protein. The table includes roughly 800,000 distinct CDR3 sequences, more than 45% detected once. The sample comprised blood. The receptor was derived from a man between 25 and 39 years old in good health. The chain recombines TRBV4-2 with TRBJ1-4, with D maybe TRBD1 (5 bases). CDR3 nucleotides: TGTGCCAGCAGCCAAGCAGGGACAACTAATGAAAAACTGTTTTTT. It is translated as CASSQAGTTNEKLFF.